This T cell receptor (beta chain) was recovered during a study of CD8 T cells in ankylosing spondylitis (dated by TCRdb to 2016 to 2017). Describing the broader study: The study profiled T cell receptor beta repertoires in healthy donors and ankylosing spondylitis patients to find disease-linked TCR variants. The whole study cohort included some 100 healthy donors and about two dozen ankylosing spondylitis patients. Peripheral blood was sampled, and synovial fluid was additionally collected from ankylosing spondylitis patients.

With respect to this clonotype: The antigen this receptor binds is unknown. No base quality values were provided; no much bigger clone lies one nucleotide off.

Points the paper makes about the study in general: Significant enrichment of the disease-linked clones was reported in matched synovial fluid samples from ankylosing spondylitis patients. A CD8+ phenotype was shown by the disease-linked clones, which were found at relatively low frequencies in peripheral blood. Some motif variants were previously reported in synovial fluid and blood of reactive arthritis patients, suggesting common disease-initiation mechanisms. Blood from ankylosing spondylitis patients appeared to be characterized by a TCR beta motif composed of eight highly homologous amino acid variants.

This sample was sequenced with an Illumina HiSeq 2500. TCR beta libraries were prepared by quantitative 5'-RACE with molecular barcodes. In the original analysis: A new computational method, built on a probabilistic model of VDJ rearrangement, was used to identify disease-linked TCR variants. TCRdb reworked the public reads: Q25 trimming with fastp, MiXCR clone assembly, productive beta chains retained. Every distinct CDR3 protein forms one entry, paired with its most common genes and DNA. The V and J calls shown here were made by TCRdb, not taken from the authors' results. The sample contains some 240,000 distinct CDR3 sequences, 15% to 20% of them found a single time. Over 25% of the sample lies in the top ten. The sample comprised blood, either unsorted or a sorted T cell fraction (not recorded which). The TCR comes from a male donor with ankylosing spondylitis or in good health (not recorded which).

The DNA sequence is given as TGTGCCAGCAGCTCCAGTGGTCCGGGGGGCACAGATACGCAGTATTTT. Its protein reads: CASSSSGPGGTDTQYF. Here the chain combines TRBV7-3 and TRBJ2-3; possibly the D gene is TRBD2, per 6 matching bases. V lost 4 bases and J lost 1 base; the stretch between them is 15 bases long. In the germline V gene, CDR1 corresponds to SGHTA and CDR2 to FQGTGA. The CDR3 runs 16 amino acids, cysteine and phenylalanine included. The read is trimmed to its CDR3 DNA, 48 bases read in frame from base 1.